A single sample gave rise to the 31 T cell receptor beta chains below, sequenced in a study of T cells in women clearing cervical HPV infection. TCRdb's copy holds only in-frame clones and misses some; the assay was immunoSEQ multiplex PCR. The repertoire shows tens of thousands of clones; the top ten hold about 1%. Sequenced: blood buffy coat. The receptors derive from a woman between 18 and 70 years old with a cervical HPV16 infection that either progressed to CIN3+ or cleared (not recorded which).

With respect to this clone: The read comes to an end 3 residues before the CDR3 does, leaving the germline J gene to fill in the end. This chain links TRBV2 with TRBJ2-1; 8 bases line up with TRBD2. Looked up from germline, CDR1 is SNHLY and CDR2 is FYNNEI. V lost 8 bases to trimming and J lost 5 bases; unmatched junction nucleotides: 8. The CDR3 sequence is 14 residues long. The covered CDR3 bases are TGTGCCAGCCAACGGGGGGGGGCGGACAATGAG. It is translated as CASQRGGADNE. The full-length CDR3 reads as CASQRGGADNEQFF. The full variable domain, in which reference TRBV2 and TRBJ2-1 provide the parts outside the CDR3, is EPEVTQTPSHQVTQMGQEVILRCVPISNHLYFYWYRQILGQKVEFLVSFYNNEISEKSEIFDDQFSVERPDGSNFTLKIRSTKLEDSAMYFCASQRGGADNEQFFGPGTRLTVL.

Of note for this clone: The read halts 3 residues ahead of the CDR3 end, with the missing end drawn from the germline J gene. The chain employs TRBV20-1 and TRBJ1-6, with 9 bases aligning to TRBD1. V lost 4 bases to trimming and J lost 6 bases; unmatched junction nucleotides: 7. CDR1 DFQATT and CDR2 SNEGSKA come from the germline V gene (reference sequence). The CDR3 has 15 amino acids. The CDR3 sequence: CSAKTPGQGNSPLHF. The CDR3 bases that were read are TGCAGTGCTAAGACCCCGGGACAGGGTAATTCACCC.

A remark on this clone: The read is 3 residues too short to cover the CDR3 end, so that end is filled in from the germline J gene. J is TRBJ1-2 and V is TRBV5-1; D may be TRBD1 (6 bases). Germline-derived CDR1 and CDR2 are SGHRS and YFSETQ. This CDR3 is 13 amino acids long. CDR3 DNA, as far as it was read: TGCGCCAGCAGTCATGGGACACAGCCAGGC. This gives the protein CASSHGTQPG. The entire CDR3 protein is CASSHGTQPGYTF.

Comments on this clone: The CDR3 is cut off 3 residues early in the read; its end comes from the germline J gene. The chain joins TRBV18 to TRBJ1-2, with 9 bases identical to TRBD1. The CDR3 runs to 14 residues. Germline CDR1 reads KGHSH; CDR2 reads LQKENI. Partial CDR3 DNA: TGTGCCAGCTCACCCGACAGGGGGACCTACGAC. Translation: CASSPDRGTYD. The entire CDR3 protein is CASSPDRGTYDYTF.

Of note for this clone: From the germline J gene comes the end of the CDR3, since the read stops 3 residues before it. The chain uses TRBV5-1 and TRBJ2-1; 8 bases map to TRBD1. The CDR3 runs 15 residues. V shed 4 bases, J shed 5 bases, and the junction held 8 bases outside the gene matches. CDR1 is SGHRS, CDR2 YFSETQ, per germline. The CDR3 DNA, read in part, is TGCGCCAGCAGCGGAGGACAGGGTCCCGACAATGAG. Protein product: CASSGGQGPDNE. The full CDR3 reads CASSGGQGPDNEQFF.

On this clone: The CDR3 extends 3 residues past the end of the read, so its final part is completed from the germline J gene. The chain has TRBV19 and TRBJ1-2, with D maybe TRBD1 (5 bases). The CDR3 is 15 amino acids. Trimming shortened V by 8 bases and J by 0 bases, and 16 bases separated the two germline ends. CDR1 and CDR2 from the germline V gene are LNHDA and SQIVND (reference sequence). CDR3: CASRREEVANYGYTF. The CDR3 DNA, read in part, is TGTGCCAGTCGCAGGGAAGAGGTGGCTAACTATGGC. The full variable domain, in which reference TRBV19 and TRBJ1-2 provide the parts outside the CDR3, is DGGITQSPKYLFRKEGQNVTLSCEQNLNHDAMYWYRQDPGQGLRLIYYSQIVNDFQKGDIAEGYSVSREKKESFPLTVTSAQKNPTAFYLCASRREEVANYGYTFGSGTRLTVV.

A word on this clone: The CDR3 end falls 3 residues outside the read, so it is completed with the germline J gene. This chain links TRBV19 with TRBJ1-4; 10 positions agree with TRBD1. From germline, CDR1 is LNHDA and CDR2 SQIVND (reference sequence). The CDR3 consists of 17 residues. CDR3 bases read: TGTGCCAGTAGTAAACGACAGGGGGCTTCCTATAATTCACCA. Translated, it gives CASSKRQGASYNSP. The CDR3 in full is CASSKRQGASYNSPLFF.

For this clone: The CDR3 end is not reached by the read, which stops 3 residues before it; the germline J gene fills it in. The same CDR3 also results from other DNA sequences found in this sample. The rearrangement joins TRBV6-2 or TRBV6-3 to TRBJ1-3, with TRBD1 matching over 7 bases. The CDR3 totals 15 residues. Germline loops: CDR1 MNHEY, CDR2 SVGEGT. With 0 bases clipped from V and 4 bases from J, the junction kept 3 bases outside the gene matches. The CDR3 spells CASSYSWDSGNTIYF. The part of the CDR3 DNA that was read is TGTGCCAGCAGTTACTCCTGGGACAGCGGAAACACC.

Of note for this clone: The CDR3 end falls 3 residues outside the read, so it is completed with the germline J gene. The chain couples TRBV19 to TRBJ1-1; D might be TRBD1 (5 bases). Germline lookup yields CDR1 LNHDA and CDR2 SQIVND (reference sequence). V lost 7 bases, J lost 7 bases, and 25 bases lay in between. This CDR3 contains 16 residues. The DNA read from the CDR3 is TGTGCCAGTATCCTGGGGCGGGGACTAACCTACTATGAA. Protein: CASILGRGLTYYE. The entire CDR3 sequence reads CASILGRGLTYYEAFF.

As for this clone: The CDR3 goes on 3 residues after the read ends, and that part is filled in from the germline J gene. The chain joins TRBV18 to TRBJ2-3; no clear D. Trimming pared 2 bases from V and 2 bases from J, leaving 14 bases between. Per the germline V gene, CDR1 is KGHSH and CDR2 is LQKENI. The CDR3 totals 16 residues. The CDR3 region is CASSPMARSATDTQYF. The part of the CDR3 DNA that was read is TGTGCCAGCTCACCAATGGCCAGATCTGCCACAGATACG.

About this clone itself: The CDR3 extends 3 residues past the end of the read, so its final part is completed from the germline J gene. This chain connects TRBV19 to TRBJ1-5; TRBD1 matches 7 bases. The CDR3 has 17 residues. V shed 7 bases and J 4 bases; nucleotides not matched to a gene: 16. CDR1 and CDR2 from the germline V gene are LNHDA and SQIVND (reference sequence). The DNA read from the CDR3 is TGTGCCAGTAAGGACAGGCTGGCGAACACGGGAAATCAGCCC. The encoded protein is CASKDRLANTGNQP. The complete CDR3 reads CASKDRLANTGNQPQHF. The full variable domain, completed using reference TRBV19 and TRBJ1-5, is DGGITQSPKYLFRKEGQNVTLSCEQNLNHDAMYWYRQDPGQGLRLIYYSQIVNDFQKGDIAEGYSVSREKKESFPLTVTSAQKNPTAFYLCASKDRLANTGNQPQHFGDGTRLSIL.

To note about this clone: The CDR3 extends 3 residues past the end of the read, so its final part is completed from the germline J gene. The chain carries TRBV12-3 or TRBV12-4 and TRBJ2-7, with D tentatively TRBD1 (6 bases). The CDR3 covers 13 residues. V was shortened by 4 bases and J by 0 bases, with 7 bases between the two germline ends. The CDR3 spells CASSWTASYEQYF. The CDR3 bases that were read are TGTGCCAGCAGTTGGACAGCCTCCTACGAG.

As for this clone: Read sequence stops 3 residues before the CDR3 end, and the germline J gene provides the missing end. V is TRBV7-2 and J is TRBJ2-3; 9 nucleotides line up with TRBD1. Germline trimming cut 0 bases from V and 3 bases from J; bases unmatched to any gene: 1. Germline V gene sequence: CDR1 SGHTA, CDR2 FQGNSA. The length of the CDR3 is 15 residues. The CDR3 DNA, read in part, is TGTGCCAGCAGCTTAGCGGGACAGGGAACAGATACG. It specifies CASSLAGQGTDT. The whole CDR3 sequence is CASSLAGQGTDTQYF.

About this clone itself: Sequencing ends 3 residues short of the CDR3 end; the germline J gene provides the rest. The chain links TRBV20-1 to TRBJ2-1, with D maybe TRBD2 (5 bases). Germline CDR1 DFQATT, CDR2 SNEGSKA (reference sequence). This CDR3 has 12 amino acids. Trimming removed 3 bases from V and 4 bases from J, with 7 bases in between. CDR3 DNA (partial): TGCAGTGCTAGGCGGGCTTACAATGAG. Its translation: CSARRAYNE. The entire CDR3 is CSARRAYNEQFF.

As to this clone: The read terminates 3 residues before the CDR3 end, so the remaining end is supplied by the germline J gene. The chain links TRBV6-2 or TRBV6-3 to TRBJ1-5, with 9 bases that match TRBD1. The V gene end was trimmed by 2 bases and the J gene end by 7 bases; junction bases not matched to a gene: 12. The CDR3 sequence is 17 residues long. CDR1 is MNHEY, CDR2 SVGEGT, per germline. The CDR3 DNA, read in part, is TGTGCCAGCAGTTACGCTGGGACAGGGATGAGATGGCAGCCC. Its translation is CASSYAGTGMRWQP. The whole CDR3 sequence reads CASSYAGTGMRWQPQHF.

Incomplete CDR3 DNA: TGTGCCAGCAGCTTAGCCCAGAGCTACGAG. Translating gives CASSLAQSYE. The CDR3 in full is CASSLAQSYEQYF. The chain uses TRBV11-2 and TRBJ2-7; D remains unclear. The read ends 3 residues shy of where the CDR3 ends; the end is completed using the germline J gene. With 1 base removed from V and 3 bases from J, the gap between germline ends came to 7 bases. The CDR3 spans 13 residues. Looked up from germline, CDR1 is SGHAT and CDR2 is FQNNGV.

Worth noting for this clone: The read stops 3 residues short of the end of the CDR3; the missing end is completed from the germline J gene. The V and J genes are TRBV19 and TRBJ2-5; 7 positions match TRBD2. V was clipped by 5 bases and J by 0 bases; unmatched bases: 9. The CDR3 extends over 16 amino acids. In germline, CDR1 is LNHDA, CDR2 SQIVND (reference sequence). The part of the CDR3 DNA that was read is TGTGCCAGTAGTCCCCGGCAGGGAGGGTACCAAGAGACC. Translated, it gives CASSPRQGGYQET. The complete CDR3 protein is CASSPRQGGYQETQYF.

Worth noting for this clone: From the germline J gene comes the end of the CDR3, since the read stops 3 residues before it. The chain recombines TRBV29-1 with TRBJ2-3; a weak D match, TRBD1 (6 bases). This CDR3 is built from 12 residues. Germline CDR1 SQVTM, CDR2 ANQGSEA. V was clipped by 7 bases and J by 1 base, with 9 bases between them. CDR3 sequence reads: CSARTGTDTQYF. Incomplete CDR3 DNA: TGCAGCGCTCGGACAGGCACAGATACG.

Worth noting for this clone: The CDR3 end lies 3 residues beyond the end of the read and is filled in from the germline J gene. The rearrangement links TRBV19 to TRBJ1-2, with TRBD1 matching 9 bases. Looked up from germline, CDR1 is LNHDA and CDR2 is SQIVND (reference sequence). This CDR3 contains 14 residues. The V gene end was trimmed by 5 bases and the J gene end by 6 bases; junction bases not matched to a gene: 7. CDR3 in amino acids: CASSRKRTGDGYTF. The DNA read from the CDR3 is TGTGCCAGTAGTCGGAAACGGACAGGGGATGGC. The whole variable domain, remainder taken from reference TRBV19 and TRBJ1-2, is DGGITQSPKYLFRKEGQNVTLSCEQNLNHDAMYWYRQDPGQGLRLIYYSQIVNDFQKGDIAEGYSVSREKKESFPLTVTSAQKNPTAFYLCASSRKRTGDGYTFGSGTRLTVV.

CDR3 DNA (partial): TGCGCCAGCAGCCAAGAACAAGCCCTCAGGACAGATACG. Translating gives CASSQEQALRTDT. In full, the CDR3 reads CASSQEQALRTDTQYF. The chain employs TRBV4-1 and TRBJ2-3; no definite D call. The CDR3 extends 3 residues past the end of the read, so its final part is completed from the germline J gene. The CDR3 spans 16 residues. Germline V gene data show CDR1 as MGHRA and CDR2 as YSYEKL. The germline V and J ends were trimmed by 0 bases and 3 bases, with 13 bases remaining between them.

A note on this clone: At one of its ends the junction is not consistent with the germline gene, which may arise from a read error. The read falls 3 residues short of the CDR3 end, and the missing part is taken from the germline J gene. In the same sample, other DNA sequences code for this CDR3. The rearrangement links TRBV19 to TRBJ1-3; D ambiguous. Germline V gene lookup returns CDR1 LNHDA and CDR2 SQIVND (reference sequence). CDR3 size: 13 residues. The chain's CDR3 is CASSKGNPNTIYF. Partial CDR3 DNA: TGTGCCAGTAGTAAGGGTAATCCAAACACG.

Turning to this clone: The sequenced fragment ends 3 residues before the CDR3 boundary, so the rest is inferred from the germline J gene. The chain joins TRBV5-1 to TRBJ1-4, with TRBD1 matching 9 bases. The CDR3 has 17 amino acids. Germline V gene data show CDR1 as SGHRS and CDR2 as YFSETQ. The CDR3 is CASSAQGAYSGANVLFF. CDR3 DNA (partial): TGCGCCAGCAGCGCACAGGGGGCCTACTCTGGGGCCAACGTA. Full variable domain (outside the CDR3, taken from reference TRBV5-1 and TRBJ1-4): KAGVTQTPRYLIKTRGQQVTLSCSPISGHRSVSWYQQTPGQGLQFLFEYFSETQRNKGNFPGRFSGRQFSNSRSEMNVSTLELGDSALYLCASSAQGAYSGANVLFFGSGTQLSVL.

Partial CDR3 DNA: TGTGCCAGCAGCTTAGTAGATAGCGACGAC. It is translated as CASSLVDSDD. In full, the CDR3 reads CASSLVDSDDYTF. The chain couples TRBV13 to TRBJ1-2; D is unclear. The sequence runs out 3 residues before the end of the CDR3; the remainder is reconstructed from the germline J gene. The CDR3 sequence is 13 residues long. CDR1 is PRHDT and CDR2 is FYEKMQ in the germline V gene (reference sequence).

About this clone: The read comes to an end 3 residues before the CDR3 does, leaving the germline J gene to fill in the end. The J gene is TRBJ1-1, the V gene TRBV5-1, with 9 bases fitting TRBD1. V dropped 3 bases and J dropped 7; count of bases not matched to a gene: 10. This CDR3 is built from 15 residues. CDR1 is SGHRS, CDR2 YFSETQ, per germline. The CDR3 DNA, read in part, is TGCGCCAGCAGCTGGGGGGACAGGGATGAGAGTGAA. Its translation is CASSWGDRDESE. The CDR3 as a whole reads CASSWGDRDESEAFF.

Turning to this clone: The read finishes 3 residues shy of the CDR3 end, and the germline J gene is used to complete it. The chain uses TRBV19 and TRBJ1-1, with 9 bases matching TRBD1. The CDR3 has 13 amino acids. Germline lookup yields CDR1 LNHDA and CDR2 SQIVND (reference sequence). The V segment lost 3 bases and the J segment 6 bases; nucleotides outside the gene matches: 2. The CDR3 loop reads CASSIDRGAEAFF. Incomplete CDR3 DNA: TGTGCCAGTAGTATTGACAGGGGGGCTGAA.

As to this clone: With the read ending 3 residues before the CDR3 end, the germline J gene is used to fill in that end. The rearrangement joins TRBV30 to TRBJ2-3; 7 bases fit TRBD1. Germline V gene lookup returns CDR1 GTSNPN and CDR2 SVGIG (reference sequence). CDR3 length: 15 residues. The sequenced CDR3 bases are TGTGCCTGGAGTGTACGACAGGGAAACAATCAGCCG. It encodes CAWSVRQGNNQP. The CDR3 reads in full as CAWSVRQGNNQPQYF.

A remark on this clone: The read stops 3 residues short of the end of the CDR3; the missing end is completed from the germline J gene. The V call is TRBV20-1, the J call TRBJ2-7; 9 nucleotides align to TRBD1. The germline V gene encodes CDR1 DFQATT and CDR2 SNEGSKA (reference sequence). CDR3 length: 18 amino acids. The V segment lost 0 bases and the J segment 3 bases; nucleotides outside the gene matches: 15. The CDR3 sequence: CSARDLVQTRDRVYEQYF. The part of the CDR3 DNA that was read is TGCAGTGCTAGAGATTTGGTACAAACCCGGGACAGGGTCTACGAG.

In the case of this clone: The read gets to within 3 residues of the CDR3 end, and the germline J gene fills in the rest. This sample includes further DNA sequences coding for the same CDR3. The chain recombines TRBV20-1 with TRBJ2-3; 8 nucleotides line up with TRBD2. Germline lookup yields CDR1 DFQATT and CDR2 SNEGSKA (reference sequence). V dropped 5 bases and J dropped 4; count of bases not matched to a gene: 8. The CDR3 contains 14 residues. CDR3 residues: CSAPPGGVADTQYF. Incomplete CDR3 DNA: TGCAGTGCTCCACCCGGGGGGGTCGCAGATACG.

Regarding this clone: The CDR3 goes on 3 residues after the read ends, and that part is filled in from the germline J gene. The J gene is TRBJ1-6, the V gene TRBV5-4, with 10 nucleotides matching TRBD1. Germline assignment: CDR1 SGHNT and CDR2 YYREEE (reference sequence). The length of the CDR3 is 15 residues. After removal of 2 bases from V and 5 bases from J, the junction contained 1 base not matched to a gene. The CDR3 bases that were read are TGTGCCAGCAGCTTCGGGACAGGGGATAATTCACCC. Translating gives CASSFGTGDNSP. The whole CDR3 protein is CASSFGTGDNSPLHF.

Notes on this clone: The sequence runs out 3 residues before the end of the CDR3; the remainder is reconstructed from the germline J gene. The chain couples TRBV7-2 to TRBJ2-2; TRBD1 is a possible D gene (5 bases). Germline CDR1 and CDR2: SGHTA and FQGNSA. The CDR3 runs 15 residues. Incomplete CDR3 DNA: TGTGCCAGCAGCTTCTCATTCTCTGGGGCCAACGTG. As protein: CASSFSFSGANV. The entire CDR3 protein reads CASSFSFSGANVLFF.

The CDR3 loop reads CASSESLPDVRGYTF. Partial CDR3 DNA: TGCGCCAGCAGTGAGTCGTTGCCCGATGTCCGGGGC. This sequence joins TRBV10-2 and TRBJ1-2, with D uncertain. The read falls 3 residues short of the CDR3 end, and the missing part is taken from the germline J gene. CDR1 is WSHSY, CDR2 SAAADI, per germline. The CDR3 consists of 15 residues.